The 15 T cell receptor beta chains presented below share a single source sample, sequenced in a study of T cell clonality in common variable immunodeficiency. Here immunoSEQ multiplex PCR was the method, and the copy in TCRdb shows in-frame clones only, minus some. There are about 34,000 clones in the sample, none observed a single time. Material for sequencing was peripheral blood mononuclear cells. The receptor set was obtained from a person aged 18 to 75 in good health.

This clone was recorded at least ten times. The CDR3 loop reads CAIGTSGSQDYNEQFF. The covered CDR3 bases are TGTGCCATCGGGACTAGCGGGAGCCAAGACTACAATGAG. The chain uses TRBV10-3 and TRBJ2-1; 14 nucleotides line up with TRBD2. The CDR3 end is not reached by the read, which stops 3 residues before it; the germline J gene fills it in. V gave up 8 bases and J gave up 3 bases; unmatched junction bases: 6. CDR1 is ENHRY, CDR2 SYGVKD, per germline. This CDR3 has 16 residues.

This clone has at least ten counts. The read stops 3 residues short of the end of the CDR3; the missing end is completed from the germline J gene. The chain employs TRBV7-2 and TRBJ1-2, with D tentatively TRBD1 (6 bases). The CDR3 sequence is 14 residues long. Germline V CDR1 and CDR2: SGHTA, FQGNSA. V lost 4 bases and J 6 bases, leaving 15 bases between the germline ends. The part of the CDR3 DNA that was read is TGTGCCAGCAGCTCTCGAACAGGGAACCATGGC. Residues: CASSSRTGNHG. The CDR3 in full is CASSSRTGNHGYTF.

This clone was recorded many times. The CDR3 end is not reached by the read, which stops 3 residues before it; the germline J gene fills it in. V gene TRBV7-9 combines with J gene TRBJ2-7; D may be TRBD1 (6 bases). This CDR3 contains 12 residues. Germline V gene sequence: CDR1 SEHNR, CDR2 FQNEAQ (reference sequence). Trimming shortened V by 3 bases and J by 6 bases, and 9 bases separated the two germline ends. The CDR3 loop reads CASSFQGSEQYF. The DNA read from the CDR3 is TGTGCCAGCAGCTTCCAGGGGAGCGAG.

This clone has a count of ten or more. Germline and junction disagree at one end, which may indicate a read error. The read is 3 residues too short to cover the CDR3 end, so that end is filled in from the germline J gene. This chain links TRBV12-3 or TRBV12-4 with TRBJ1-1, with D hard to call. The CDR3 loop spans 13 amino acids. CDR3 residues: CASNLERVGEAFF. The DNA read from the CDR3 is TGTGCCAGCAATTTAGAACGGGTTGGTGAA.

In this sample, this clone turned up a few times. The read terminates 3 residues ahead of where the CDR3 ends, so the germline J gene completes it. The rearrangement joins TRBV7-2 to TRBJ2-1; maybe TRBD2 (6 bases). This CDR3 region has 18 residues. The germline CDR1 and CDR2 sequences are SGHTA and FQGNSA. Trimming removed 0 bases at V and 6 bases at J, with 21 bases between. This CDR3 reads CASSLAAGIGLHSNEQFF. The sequenced part of the CDR3 DNA is TGTGCCAGCAGCTTAGCGGCGGGGATCGGACTACACTCCAATGAG.

This clone has a count of ten or more. The read falls 3 residues short of the CDR3 end, and the missing part is taken from the germline J gene. The V gene is TRBV20-1, the J gene TRBJ2-3; D not resolved. V lost 3 bases and J lost 2, with 6 bases in between. Germline-derived CDR1 and CDR2 are DFQATT and SNEGSKA (reference sequence). CDR3 length equals 12 residues. The CDR3 DNA, read in part, is TGCAGTGCTAGGTCCATCACAGATACG. Its protein product is CSARSITDT. The entire CDR3 sequence reads CSARSITDTQYF.

This clone was observed many times. The read stops 3 residues short of the end of the CDR3; the missing end is completed from the germline J gene. The chain carries TRBV19 and TRBJ2-2; 9 bases agree with TRBD2. Germline CDR1 reads LNHDA; CDR2 reads SQIVND (reference sequence). This CDR3 is 14 amino acids long. V dropped 5 bases and J dropped 8; count of bases not matched to a gene: 6. The sequenced part of the CDR3 DNA is TGTGCCAGTAGTCGGGGACTAGCAGGTGGGGAG. This sequence encodes CASSRGLAGGE. The full CDR3 sequence reads CASSRGLAGGELFF.

This clone was counted at least ten times. The read terminates 3 residues ahead of where the CDR3 ends, so the germline J gene completes it. The J gene is TRBJ2-1, the V gene TRBV5-1; 12 positions agree with TRBD2. The CDR3 runs to 16 residues. Germline CDR1 is SGHRS and CDR2 is YFSETQ. Unmatched junction bases numbered 7, after V lost 2 bases and J lost 7 bases. CDR3 DNA, as far as it was read: TGCGCCAGCAGCTTCATTCTAGCGGGAGGGGGGAATGAG. It is translated as CASSFILAGGGNE. The whole CDR3 sequence reads CASSFILAGGGNEQFF.

This clone has ten or more counts. The read terminates 3 residues ahead of where the CDR3 ends, so the germline J gene completes it. This chain connects TRBV15 to TRBJ2-3; 12 nucleotides agree with TRBD2. V was pared by 2 bases and J by 4 bases, with 7 bases of the junction left unmatched. The CDR3 totals 17 residues. Germline V gene data show CDR1 as LNHNV and CDR2 as YYDKDF (reference sequence). The sequenced CDR3 bases are TGTGCCACCAGCAGACGACTAGCGGGAGCGAACGCAGATACG. Translated, it gives CATSRRLAGANADT. Given in full, the CDR3 is CATSRRLAGANADTQYF.

This clone was found many times. The read ends 3 residues shy of where the CDR3 ends; the end is completed using the germline J gene. The chain uses TRBV18 and TRBJ2-7; TRBD1 matches 10 bases. CDR1 is KGHSH and CDR2 is LQKENI in the germline V gene. The CDR3 is 13 amino acids. The ends lost 6 bases at V and 6 bases at J; junction bases unmatched: 5. The CDR3 sequence is CASSPGTGAEQYF. The covered CDR3 bases are TGTGCCAGCTCTCCCGGGACAGGGGCCGAG.

This clone was picked up many times. The sequenced fragment ends 3 residues before the CDR3 boundary, so the rest is inferred from the germline J gene. The chain has TRBV20-1 and TRBJ2-7; D gene ambiguous. In germline, CDR1 is DFQATT, CDR2 SNEGSKA (reference sequence). The CDR3 is made up of 13 amino acids. V lost 8 bases, J lost 0 bases, and 14 bases lay in between. The CDR3 is CSKFDMSSYEQYF. CDR3 bases read: TGCAGTAAATTCGACATGAGCTCCTACGAG.

This clone was recorded at least ten times. The read ends 3 residues shy of where the CDR3 ends; the end is completed using the germline J gene. The chain is built from TRBV19 and TRBJ2-1, with D maybe TRBD2 (5 bases). Deletions cut 4 bases from V and 6 bases from J, with 13 bases between. The CDR3 has 14 residues. Germline V gene lookup returns CDR1 LNHDA and CDR2 SQIVND (reference sequence). The chain's CDR3 is CASSTPLATNEQFF. The CDR3 bases that were read are TGTGCCAGTAGTACCCCGCTAGCAACCAATGAG.

This clone appeared many times. Read data end 3 residues before the CDR3 end; the end is taken from the germline J gene. The V gene is TRBV7-2, the J gene TRBJ2-2; D is unclear. The CDR3 contains 16 residues. Deletions cut 0 bases from V and 2 bases from J, with 10 bases between. Looked up from germline, CDR1 is SGHTA and CDR2 is FQGNSA. CDR3 DNA (partial): TGTGCCAGCAGCTTAGCAAATTTGCGTAACACCGGGGAG. Its protein product is CASSLANLRNTGE. The complete CDR3 sequence is CASSLANLRNTGELFF.

This clone showed up many times. The read finishes 3 residues shy of the CDR3 end, and the germline J gene is used to complete it. The chain links TRBV5-1 to TRBJ2-7, with 8 bases matching TRBD1. Germline V gives CDR1 SGHRS, CDR2 YFSETQ. With V trimmed by 4 bases and J by 2 bases, 5 bases remained unmatched. The CDR3 sequence is 14 residues long. The covered CDR3 bases are TGCGCCAGCAGCCCAACAGGGGGACCCTACGAG. It yields the protein CASSPTGGPYE. The whole CDR3 reads CASSPTGGPYEQYF.

This clone was observed at least ten times. The read falls 3 residues short of the CDR3 end, and the missing part is taken from the germline J gene. V usage is TRBV7-2 and J usage is TRBJ1-5; D gene unclear. Germline V gives CDR1 SGHTA, CDR2 FQGNSA. This CDR3 is 13 amino acids long. V was pared by 5 bases and J by 7 bases, with 12 bases between. This CDR3 is CASSMRVNQPQHF. Partial CDR3 DNA: TGTGCCAGCAGCATGCGCGTCAACCAGCCC.